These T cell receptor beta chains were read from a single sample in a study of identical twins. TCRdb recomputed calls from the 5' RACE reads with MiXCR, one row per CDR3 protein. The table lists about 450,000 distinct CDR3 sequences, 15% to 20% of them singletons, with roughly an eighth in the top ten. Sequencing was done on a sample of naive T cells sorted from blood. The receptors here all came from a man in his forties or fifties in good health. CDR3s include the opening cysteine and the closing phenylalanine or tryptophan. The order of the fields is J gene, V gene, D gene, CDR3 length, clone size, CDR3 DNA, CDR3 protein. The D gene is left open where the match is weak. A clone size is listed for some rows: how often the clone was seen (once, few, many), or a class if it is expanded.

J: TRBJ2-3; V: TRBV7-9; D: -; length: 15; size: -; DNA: TGTGCCAGCAGCTTAGGTTTGACGGGTCTGGATACGCAGTATTTT; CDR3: CASSLGLTGLDTQYF
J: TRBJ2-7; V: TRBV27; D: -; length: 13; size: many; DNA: TGTGCCAGCAGTTACAAACAGTGGTACGAGCAGTACTTC; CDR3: CASSYKQWYEQYF
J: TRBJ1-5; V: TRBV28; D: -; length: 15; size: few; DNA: TGTGCCAGCAGTTTCTTTACGACTAGCAATCAGCCCCAGCATTTT; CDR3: CASSFFTTSNQPQHF
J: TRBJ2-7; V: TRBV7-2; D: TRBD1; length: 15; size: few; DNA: TGTGCCAGCAGCTTAGGGCAGGGGGTGTTCTACGAGCAGTACTTC; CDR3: CASSLGQGVFYEQYF
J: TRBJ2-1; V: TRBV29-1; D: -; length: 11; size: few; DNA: TGCAGCGTATCAGGGAGCAATGAGCAGTTCTTC; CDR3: CSVSGSNEQFF
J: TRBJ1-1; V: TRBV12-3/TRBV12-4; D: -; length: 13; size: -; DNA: TGTGCCAGCAGTTTGGTGGGGGAGACTGAAGCTTTCTTT; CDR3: CASSLVGETEAFF
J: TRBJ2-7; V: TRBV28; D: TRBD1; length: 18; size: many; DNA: TGTGCCAGCAGTTCCGGACAGGGGTCGGTAGGACGCTTGGGTGAGCAGTACTTC; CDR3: CASSSGQGSVGRLGEQYF
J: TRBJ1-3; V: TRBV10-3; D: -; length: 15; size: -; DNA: TGTGCCATCAGTGAGTCAACTCAGGGACCGTACACCATATATTTT; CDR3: CAISESTQGPYTIYF
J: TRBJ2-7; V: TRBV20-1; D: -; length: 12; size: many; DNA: TGCAGTGCTAGAGAGGTAGCCTACGAGCAGTACTTC; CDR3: CSAREVAYEQYF
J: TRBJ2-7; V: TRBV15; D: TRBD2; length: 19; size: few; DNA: TGTGCCACCAGCAGACTCACCGGGACTAGCGGGGGGGCGGGCTACGAGCAGTACTTC; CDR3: CATSRLTGTSGGAGYEQYF
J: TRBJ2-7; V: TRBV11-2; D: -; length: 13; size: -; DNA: TGTGCCAGCAACCAGCGTGGATACTACGAGCAGTACTTC; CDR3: CASNQRGYYEQYF
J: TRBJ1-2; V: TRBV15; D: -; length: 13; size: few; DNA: TGTGCCACCAGCAACAGGGTTAACTATGGCTACACCTTC; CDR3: CATSNRVNYGYTF
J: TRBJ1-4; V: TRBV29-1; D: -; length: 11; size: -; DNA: TGCAGCGCCGAATCGAGTGAAAAACTGTTTTTT; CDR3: CSAESSEKLFF
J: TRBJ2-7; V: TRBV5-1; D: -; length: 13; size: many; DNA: TGCGCCAGCAGCCAGGACAGCGCCTACGAGCAGTACTTC; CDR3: CASSQDSAYEQYF
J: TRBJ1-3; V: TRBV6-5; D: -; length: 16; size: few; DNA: TGTGCCAGCAGTTACTCGTGGGGTTTCTCTGGAAACACCATATATTTT; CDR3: CASSYSWGFSGNTIYF
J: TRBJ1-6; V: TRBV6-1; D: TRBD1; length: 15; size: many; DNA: TGTGCCAGCAGTCCTGGACAGACCAGGGGGTTAGCCCTCCACTTT; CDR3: CASSPGQTRGLALHF
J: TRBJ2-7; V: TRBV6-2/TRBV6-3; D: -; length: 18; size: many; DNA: TGTGCCAGCAGTTTCCCACCCCAAGCGAGGAGGGGCTCCTACGAGCAGTACTTC; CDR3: CASSFPPQARRGSYEQYF
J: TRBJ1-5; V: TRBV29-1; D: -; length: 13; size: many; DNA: TGCAGCGTTGTAGGGGCCCGCGGTCAGCCCCAGCATTTT; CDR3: CSVVGARGQPQHF
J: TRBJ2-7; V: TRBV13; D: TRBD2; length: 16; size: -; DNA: TGTGCCAGCAGCCGGAAAGGACTAGCGGCTTCCTACGAGCAGTACTTC; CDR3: CASSRKGLAASYEQYF
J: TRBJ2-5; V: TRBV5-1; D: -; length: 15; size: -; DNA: TGCGCCAGCAGCCCACAGGGTGGTGGAGGAGAGACCCAGTACTTC; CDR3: CASSPQGGGGETQYF
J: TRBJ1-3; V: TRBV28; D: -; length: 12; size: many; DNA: TGTGCCAGCAGTTTCATGGGAAACACCATATATTTT; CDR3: CASSFMGNTIYF
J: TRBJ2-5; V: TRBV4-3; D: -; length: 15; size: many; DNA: TGCGCCAGCAGCCAAGATAGGTTGCCTAGTTCGACCCAGTACTTC; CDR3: CASSQDRLPSSTQYF
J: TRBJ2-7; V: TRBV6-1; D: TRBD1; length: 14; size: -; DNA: TGTGCCAGCGGAAACAGGGGGCATGGCTACGAGCAGTACTTC; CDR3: CASGNRGHGYEQYF
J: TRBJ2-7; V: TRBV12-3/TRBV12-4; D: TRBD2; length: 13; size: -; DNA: TGTGCCAGCAGTTTCAGTTCCGGGGGGGAGCAGTACTTC; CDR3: CASSFSSGGEQYF
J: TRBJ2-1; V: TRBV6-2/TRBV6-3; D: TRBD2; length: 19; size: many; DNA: TGTGCCAGCAGTTACTCGACCAGCGGGAGGGCCTCTGACTACAATGAGCAGTTCTTC; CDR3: CASSYSTSGRASDYNEQFF
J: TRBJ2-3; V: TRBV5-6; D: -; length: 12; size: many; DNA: TGTGCCAGCAGCTCGTGGGTAGATACGCAGTATTTT; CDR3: CASSSWVDTQYF
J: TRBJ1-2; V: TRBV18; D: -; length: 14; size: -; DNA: TGTGCCAGCTCACCACCGGCAGCGAACTATGGCTACACCTTC; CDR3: CASSPPAANYGYTF
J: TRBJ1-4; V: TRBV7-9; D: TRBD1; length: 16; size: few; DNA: TGTGCCAGCACGTACCCGACCGGGACAGAGAATGAAAAACTGTTTTTT; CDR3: CASTYPTGTENEKLFF
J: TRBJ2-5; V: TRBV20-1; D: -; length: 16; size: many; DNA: TGCAGTGCTAGAGATAAGACCGCCCCTCGCCTAGAGACCCAGTACTTC; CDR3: CSARDKTAPRLETQYF
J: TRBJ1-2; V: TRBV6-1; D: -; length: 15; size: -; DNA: TGTGCCAGCAACGGACATCCCCCCACCCTCGGAGCCTACACCTTC; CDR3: CASNGHPPTLGAYTF
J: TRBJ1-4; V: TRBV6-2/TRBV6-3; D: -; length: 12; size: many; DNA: TGTGCCAGCGGCAGGGAGGTTGAAAAACTGTTTTTT; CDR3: CASGREVEKLFF
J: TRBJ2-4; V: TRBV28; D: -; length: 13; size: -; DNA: TGTGCCAGCCAGACTTACCCTTTGGCCATTCAGTACTTC; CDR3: CASQTYPLAIQYF
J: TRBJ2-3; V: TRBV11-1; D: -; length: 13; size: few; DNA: TGTGCCAGCAGCTTTCTTTCAGCAGATACGCAGTATTTT; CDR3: CASSFLSADTQYF
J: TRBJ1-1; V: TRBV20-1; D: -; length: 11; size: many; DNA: TGCAGTGCAAAAGAGGCCGCTGAAGCTTTCTTT; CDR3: CSAKEAAEAFF
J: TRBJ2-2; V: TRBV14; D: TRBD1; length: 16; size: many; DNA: TGTGCCAGCAGCCCAACCCTGACAGGGAGTACCGGGGAGCTGTTTTTT; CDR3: CASSPTLTGSTGELFF
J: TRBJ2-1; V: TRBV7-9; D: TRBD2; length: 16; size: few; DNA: TGTGCCAGCAGCTCGCGGACTAGCGGGGTGAACAATGAGCAGTTCTTC; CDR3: CASSSRTSGVNNEQFF
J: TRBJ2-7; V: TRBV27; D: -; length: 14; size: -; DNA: TGTGCCAGCAGTTTGCTAGCGCACTCCTACGAGCAGTACTTC; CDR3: CASSLLAHSYEQYF
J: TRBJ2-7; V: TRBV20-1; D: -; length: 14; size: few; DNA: TGCAGTGCTAGACTCAGGGCAAAAGGTTACGAGCAGTACTTC; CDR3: CSARLRAKGYEQYF
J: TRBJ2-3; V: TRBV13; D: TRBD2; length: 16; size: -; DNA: TGTGCCAGCAGCCGCCTGACTAGCGGAGGACCGGATACGCAGTATTTT; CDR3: CASSRLTSGGPDTQYF
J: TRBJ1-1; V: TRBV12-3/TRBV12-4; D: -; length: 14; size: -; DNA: TGTGCCAGCAGACATATACACACGAACACTGAAGCTTTCTTT; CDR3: CASRHIHTNTEAFF
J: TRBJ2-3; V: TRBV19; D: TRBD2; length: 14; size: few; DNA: TGTGCCAGTAGTATAAGCGGGAGATCGGATACGCAGTATTTT; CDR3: CASSISGRSDTQYF
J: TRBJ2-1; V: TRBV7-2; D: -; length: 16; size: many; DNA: TGTGCCAGCAGCTTAGTAGGCTTAGGTGGAGCCGATGAGCAGTTCTTC; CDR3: CASSLVGLGGADEQFF
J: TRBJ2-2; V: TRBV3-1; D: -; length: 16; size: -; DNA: TGTGCCAGCAGCCAATTGAGGACGGTAAACACCGGGGAGCTGTTTTTT; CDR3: CASSQLRTVNTGELFF
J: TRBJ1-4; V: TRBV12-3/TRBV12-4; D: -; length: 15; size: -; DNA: TGTGCCAGCAGCTTGGTTCTGCGGGACGACGAAAAACTGTTTTTT; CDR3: CASSLVLRDDEKLFF
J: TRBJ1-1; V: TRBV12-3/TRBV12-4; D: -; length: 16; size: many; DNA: TGTGCCAGCAGTACCGGGACCCCCCCGGCGAACACTGAAGCTTTCTTT; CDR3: CASSTGTPPANTEAFF
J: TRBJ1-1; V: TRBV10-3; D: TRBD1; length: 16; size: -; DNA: TGTGCCACCAGGGTACCGGGACAGGGGGCGGCCACTGAAGCTTTCTTT; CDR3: CATRVPGQGAATEAFF
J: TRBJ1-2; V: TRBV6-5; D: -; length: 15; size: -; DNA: TGTGCCAGCAGTTACGGACTCCCAGGAGGCTATGGCTACACCTTC; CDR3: CASSYGLPGGYGYTF
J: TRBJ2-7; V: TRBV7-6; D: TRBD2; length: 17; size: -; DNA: TGTGCCAGCAGCGTCCTGACTAGCGGGTCCCTAATCGTAGAGCAGTACTTC; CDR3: CASSVLTSGSLIVEQYF
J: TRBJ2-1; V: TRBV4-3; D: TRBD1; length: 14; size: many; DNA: TGCGCCAGCAGCCTGGGACAGGGGGGGAATGAGCAGTTCTTC; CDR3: CASSLGQGGNEQFF